This T cell receptor (beta chain) is from a study of metastatic and nonmetastatic thyroid tumors. The wider study: Repertoires from blood and tumor or nodule tissue of malignant and benign thyroid patients were compared. Study-wide findings and caveats: A significant increase in TCR beta diversity was reportedly seen in malignant thyroid tumors relative to benign nodules, in blood and tumor.

No patient had received any treatment before thyroid surgery. TCRdb redid the clone calls on the PCR reads using MiXCR. The sample has some 24,000 clones; under 25% are singletons. There are many counts of this clone. The antigen is not known. Germline V gene data show CDR1 as MDHEN and CDR2 as SYDVKM. This CDR3 comprises 16 residues. Trimming shortened V by 6 bases and J by 0 bases, and 18 bases separated the two germline ends. The sequenced sample consisted of blood. This sequence originates from a male donor with papillary thyroid cancer or a benign thyroid nodule (not recorded which). Some clones in this sample may be carry-over from other donors' samples. The chain recombines TRBV28 with TRBJ2-7, with D possibly TRBD2 on 6 matching bases. The chain's CDR3 is CASSAGPSKYSYEQYF. CDR3 in DNA: TGTGCCAGCAGCGCGGGGCCTTCAAAATACTCCTACGAGCAGTACTTC.